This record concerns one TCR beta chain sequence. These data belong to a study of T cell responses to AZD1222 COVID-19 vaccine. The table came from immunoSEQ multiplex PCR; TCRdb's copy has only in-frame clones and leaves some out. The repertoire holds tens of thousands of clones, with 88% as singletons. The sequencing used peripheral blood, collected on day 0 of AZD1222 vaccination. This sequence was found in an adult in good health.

The CDR3: CASSRTGLFYEQYF. The CDR3 nucleotides read TGTGCCAGCAGCCGGACAGGTCTTTTCTACGAGCAGTACTTC. The chain carries TRBV27 and TRBJ2-7; TRBD1 matches at 7 bases. Germline CDR1 is MNHEY and CDR2 is SMNVEV (reference sequence). This CDR3 contains 14 residues. The J segment lost 3 bases and the V segment lost 6 bases, leaving 8 bases of the junction unmatched.